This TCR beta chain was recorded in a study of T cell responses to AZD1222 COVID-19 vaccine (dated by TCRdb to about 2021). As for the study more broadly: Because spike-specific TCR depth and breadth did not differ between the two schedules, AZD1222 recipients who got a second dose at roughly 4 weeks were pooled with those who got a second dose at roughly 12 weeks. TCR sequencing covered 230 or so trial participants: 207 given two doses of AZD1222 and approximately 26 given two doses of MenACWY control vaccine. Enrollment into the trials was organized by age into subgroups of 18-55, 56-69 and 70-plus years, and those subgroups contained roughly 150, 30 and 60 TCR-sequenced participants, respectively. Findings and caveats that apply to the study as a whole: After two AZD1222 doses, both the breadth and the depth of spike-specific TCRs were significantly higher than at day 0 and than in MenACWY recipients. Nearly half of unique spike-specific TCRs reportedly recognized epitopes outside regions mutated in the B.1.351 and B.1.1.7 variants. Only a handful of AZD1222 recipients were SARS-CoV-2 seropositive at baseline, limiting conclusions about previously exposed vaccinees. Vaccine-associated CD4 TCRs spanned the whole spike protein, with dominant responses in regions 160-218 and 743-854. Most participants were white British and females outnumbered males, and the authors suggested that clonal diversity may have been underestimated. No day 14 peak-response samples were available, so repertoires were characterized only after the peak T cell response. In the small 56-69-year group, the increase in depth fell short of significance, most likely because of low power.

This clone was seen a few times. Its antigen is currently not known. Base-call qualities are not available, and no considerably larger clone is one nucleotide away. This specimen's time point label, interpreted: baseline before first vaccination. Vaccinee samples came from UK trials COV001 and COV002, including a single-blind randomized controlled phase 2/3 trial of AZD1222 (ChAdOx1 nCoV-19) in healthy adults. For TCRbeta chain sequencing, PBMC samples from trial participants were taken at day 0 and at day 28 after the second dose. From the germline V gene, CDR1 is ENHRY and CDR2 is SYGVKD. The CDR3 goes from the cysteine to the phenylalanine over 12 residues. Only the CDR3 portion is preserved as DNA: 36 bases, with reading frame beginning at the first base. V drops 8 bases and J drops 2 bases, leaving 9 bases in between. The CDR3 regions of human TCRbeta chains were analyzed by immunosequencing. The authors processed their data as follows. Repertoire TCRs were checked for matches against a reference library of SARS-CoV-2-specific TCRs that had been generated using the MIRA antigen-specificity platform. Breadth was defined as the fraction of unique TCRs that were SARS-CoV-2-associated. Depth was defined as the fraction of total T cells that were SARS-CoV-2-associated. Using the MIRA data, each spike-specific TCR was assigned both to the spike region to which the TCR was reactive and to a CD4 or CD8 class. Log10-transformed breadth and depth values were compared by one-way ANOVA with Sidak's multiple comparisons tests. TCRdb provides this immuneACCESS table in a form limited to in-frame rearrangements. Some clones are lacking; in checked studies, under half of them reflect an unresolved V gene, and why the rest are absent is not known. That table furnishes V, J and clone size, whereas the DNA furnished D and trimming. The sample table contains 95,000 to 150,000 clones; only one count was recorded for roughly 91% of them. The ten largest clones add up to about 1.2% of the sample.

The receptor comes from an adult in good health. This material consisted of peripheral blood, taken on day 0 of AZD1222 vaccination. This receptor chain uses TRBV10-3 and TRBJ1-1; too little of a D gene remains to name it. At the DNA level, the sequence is TGTGCCATCGGACGGCTAAACACTGAAGCTTTCTTT. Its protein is CAIGRLNTEAFF.